The 16 T cell receptor beta chains below come from one sample, sequenced in a study of radiotherapy plus CTLA-4 blockade in lung cancer. Method: immunoSEQ multiplex PCR; TCRdb's copy keeps in-frame clones and lacks some. The sample holds about 87,000 clones; 85% to 90% are singletons and the top ten take 16%. This sample comprised peripheral blood, obtained from a patient treated with radiotherapy plus ipilimumab. Every receptor here comes from a human donor with non-small cell lung cancer that progressed on radiotherapy plus ipilimumab.

V and J are TRBV5-6 and TRBJ2-4, with D possibly matching TRBD1 (5 bases). Germline CDR1 reads SGHDT; CDR2 reads YYEEEE. The CDR3 runs to 14 residues. V gave up 4 bases and J gave up 9 bases, with 17 bases separating them. The CDR3 is CASSPLQGSGIQYF. The DNA for the CDR3 is TGTGCCAGCAGCCCCCTTCAGGGTAGTGGCATTCAGTACTTC. The entire variable domain, with the rest obtained from reference TRBV5-6 and TRBJ2-4, is as follows: DAGVTQSPTHLIKTRGQQVTLRCSPKSGHDTVSWYQQALGQGPQFIFQYYEEEERQRGNFPDRFSGHQFPNYSSELNVNALLLGDSALYLCASSPLQGSGIQYFGAGTRLSVL.

The chain is built from TRBV9 and TRBJ1-3, with 9 positions matching TRBD1. This CDR3 has 16 residues. Germline CDR1 SGDLS, CDR2 YYNGEE. Trimming cost V 3 bases and J 2 bases; bases outside gene matches: 6. CDR3 in amino acids: CASSAHRGLAGNTIYF. CDR3 in DNA: TGTGCCAGCAGCGCCCACAGGGGGCTGGCTGGAAACACCATATATTTT. The full variable domain, rest sourced from reference TRBV9 and TRBJ1-3, is DSGVTQTPKHLITATGQRVTLRCSPRSGDLSVYWYQQSLDQGLQFLIQYYNGEERAKGNILERFSAQQFPDLHSELNLSSLELGDSALYFCASSAHRGLAGNTIYFGEGSWLTVV.

A note on this clone: Germline and junction disagree at one end, which may indicate a read error. The chain carries TRBV7-7 and TRBJ1-1; a weak D match, TRBD1 (6 bases). Germline V lookup: CDR1 SSHAT, CDR2 FNYEAQ (reference sequence). The length of the CDR3 is 13 residues. CDR3 coding DNA: TGTGCTAGCAGCCGGGACACTGGCACTGAAGCTTTCTTT. This sequence encodes CASSRDTGTEAFF.

The chain carries TRBV9 and TRBJ1-2; 7 bases line up with TRBD1. Looked up from germline, CDR1 is SGDLS and CDR2 is YYNGEE. The V segment lost 0 bases and the J segment 8 bases; nucleotides outside the gene matches: 10. There are 15 residues in the CDR3. Here the CDR3 DNA reads TGTGCCAGCAGCGTAGATATACAGGGGTTTGAGGGCTACACCTTC. Protein product: CASSVDIQGFEGYTF.

This clone was observed once. The chain has TRBV11-3 and TRBJ1-1; D gene uncertain. The germline CDR1 and CDR2 sequences are SGHNT and YENEEA. The V end was cut by 1 base, the J end by 7 bases, with 4 bases between. The CDR3 sequence is 11 residues long. Here the CDR3 reads CASSLGGEAFF. CDR3 nucleotides: TGTGCCAGCAGCTTAGGGGGTGAAGCTTTCTTT.

The J gene is TRBJ1-1, the V gene TRBV19; perhaps TRBD1 as D (6 bases). The CDR3 covers 15 residues. Trimming took off 7 bases at V and 0 bases at J, with 15 bases between the two ends. CDR1 and CDR2 from the germline V gene are LNHDA and SQIVND (reference sequence). The CDR3 nucleotides read TGTGCCAGTACCGCGCGGGGGCCGGTGAACACTGAAGCTTTCTTT. It encodes CASTARGPVNTEAFF.

The genes are TRBV19 and TRBJ2-5, with 8 positions matching TRBD2. The CDR3 consists of 14 residues. V lost 4 bases, J lost 5 bases, and 6 bases stayed unmatched. The germline V gene encodes CDR1 LNHDA and CDR2 SQIVND (reference sequence). The CDR3 nucleotides are TGTGCCAGTAGTAACTGGCGGGGGGCGGAGACCCAGTACTTC. As protein: CASSNWRGAETQYF.

V gene TRBV30 combines with J gene TRBJ1-2; TRBD1 might be the D (5 bases). This CDR3 spans 13 amino acids. The germline V gene has CDR1 GTSNPN and CDR2 SVGIG (reference sequence). Trimming took 3 bases from V and 8 from J, leaving 16 bases between them. In DNA form, the CDR3 reads TGTGCCTGGAGGCCTTTTCGGGGCTGGGGCTACACCTTC. Protein product: CAWRPFRGWGYTF.

The chain joins TRBV19 to TRBJ2-1; D not resolved. CDR1 and CDR2 (germline): LNHDA, SQIVND (reference sequence). CDR3 length: 14 residues. Trimming cost V 3 bases and J 3 bases, with 9 bases left between them. The CDR3 sequence: CASSMPAGYNEQFF. Here the CDR3 DNA reads TGTGCCAGTAGTATGCCGGCAGGCTACAATGAGCAGTTCTTC.

In this sample, this clone turned up once. The chain recombines TRBV5-3 with TRBJ2-5; 12 nucleotides align to TRBD2. Being an ORF, TRBV5-3 has a function that is uncertain. The CDR3 totals 17 residues. V dropped 4 bases and J dropped 3; count of bases not matched to a gene: 10. This CDR3 is CARSHRPLAGGKETQYF. The CDR3 DNA follows: TGTGCCAGAAGCCACCGTCCCCTAGCGGGGGGGAAAGAGACCCAGTACTTC.

The rearrangement joins TRBV19 to TRBJ1-4, with 9 nucleotides matching TRBD1. Germline CDR1 LNHDA, CDR2 SQIVND (reference sequence). V shed 5 bases and J 7 bases; nucleotides not matched to a gene: 5. The CDR3 has 14 amino acids. The CDR3 spells CASSQDRGGEKLFF. CDR3 coding DNA: TGTGCCAGTAGTCAGGACAGGGGCGGTGAAAAACTGTTTTTT.

Note on this clone: The same CDR3 arises from other DNA sequences in this sample as well. V gene TRBV5-1 combines with J gene TRBJ2-5; D perhaps matches TRBD2 (5 bases). V was clipped by 4 bases and J by 5 bases, with 12 bases between them. Germline-derived CDR1 and CDR2 are SGHRS and YFSETQ. This CDR3 is 13 amino acids long. The CDR3 is CASSPAGRETQYF. The DNA of the CDR3 is TGCGCCAGCAGCCCGGCGGGCCGTGAGACCCAGTACTTC.

The chain is built from TRBV4-2 and TRBJ2-2; 10 bases map to TRBD2. Germline V lookup: CDR1 LGHNA, CDR2 YNFKEQ. V shed 0 bases and J 6 bases; nucleotides not matched to a gene: 10. This CDR3 spans 18 amino acids. The CDR3 DNA sequence: TGTGCCAGCAGCCAAGAAGGGCCGGGACTAGCGAGAGCCGGGGAGCTGTTTTTT. Translating it yields CASSQEGPGLARAGELFF.

The chain uses TRBV18 and TRBJ1-3; D not resolved. This CDR3 has 15 residues. The ends were cut back, 2 bases at V and 2 bases at J, with 10 bases in the middle. CDR1 is KGHSH, CDR2 LQKENI, per germline. CDR3 residues: CASSPSTVAGNTIYF. The CDR3 nucleotides read TGTGCCAGCTCACCAAGTACAGTCGCTGGAAACACCATATATTTT. Supplemented by reference TRBV18 and TRBJ1-3, the full variable domain reads NAGVMQNPRHLVRRRGQEARLRCSPMKGHSHVYWYRQLPEEGLKFMVYLQKENIIDESGMPKERFSAEFPKEGPSILRIQQVVRGDSAAYFCASSPSTVAGNTIYFGEGSWLTVV.

The rearrangement uses TRBV18 and TRBJ1-3; D not resolved. Germline V gene data show CDR1 as KGHSH and CDR2 as LQKENI. CDR3 length equals 14 residues. V was cut by 5 bases and J by 8 bases, with 16 bases left in between. CDR3: CASSLVSMPHTIYF. CDR3 bases: TGTGCCAGCTCATTGGTCTCTATGCCGCACACCATATATTTT.

The V and J genes are TRBV21-1 and TRBJ1-4. TRBV21-1 is a pseudogene segment. The CDR3 is 20 residues long. The CDR3 spells CASSKRLCRDRYPTNEKLFF. The CDR3 DNA reads TGTGCCAGCAGCAAAAGGCTCTGTCGGGACCGCTACCCAACTAATGAAAAACTGTTTTTT.